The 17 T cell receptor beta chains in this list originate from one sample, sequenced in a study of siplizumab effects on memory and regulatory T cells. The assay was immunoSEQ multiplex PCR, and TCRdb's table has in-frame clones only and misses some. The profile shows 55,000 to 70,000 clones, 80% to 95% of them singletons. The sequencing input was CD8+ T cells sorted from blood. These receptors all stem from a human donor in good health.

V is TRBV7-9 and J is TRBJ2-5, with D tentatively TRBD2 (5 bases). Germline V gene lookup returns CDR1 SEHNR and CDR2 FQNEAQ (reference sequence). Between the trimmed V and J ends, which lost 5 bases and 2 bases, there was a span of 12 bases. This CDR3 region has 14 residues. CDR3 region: CASSPAASQETQYF. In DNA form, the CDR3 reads TGTGCCAGCAGCCCAGCGGCCAGTCAAGAGACCCAGTACTTC. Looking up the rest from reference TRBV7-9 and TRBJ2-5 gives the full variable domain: DTGVSQNPRHKITKRGQNVTFRCDPISEHNRLYWYRQTLGQGPEFLTYFQNEAQLEKSRLLSDRFSAERPKGSFSTLEIQRTEQGDSAMYLCASSPAASQETQYFGPGTRLLVL.

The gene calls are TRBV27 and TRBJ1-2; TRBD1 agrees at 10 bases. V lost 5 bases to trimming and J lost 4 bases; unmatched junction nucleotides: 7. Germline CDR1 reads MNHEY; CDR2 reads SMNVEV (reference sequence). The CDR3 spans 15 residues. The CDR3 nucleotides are TGTGCCAGCAGTACGGGGACAGGGGTTGCCTATGGCTACACCTTC. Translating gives CASSTGTGVAYGYTF.

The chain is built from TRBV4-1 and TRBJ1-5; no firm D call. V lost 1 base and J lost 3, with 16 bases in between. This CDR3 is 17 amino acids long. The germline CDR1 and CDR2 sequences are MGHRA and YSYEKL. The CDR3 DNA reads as TGCGCCAGCAGCCAAGTTGGTCTTAGGGTTTCCAATCAGCCCCAGCATTTT. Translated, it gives CASSQVGLRVSNQPQHF.

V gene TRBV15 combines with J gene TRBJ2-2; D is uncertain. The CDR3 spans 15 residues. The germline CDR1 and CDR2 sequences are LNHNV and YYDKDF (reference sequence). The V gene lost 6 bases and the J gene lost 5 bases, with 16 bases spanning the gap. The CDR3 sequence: CATRPSGRPTGELFF. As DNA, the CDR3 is TGTGCCACCAGGCCTTCGGGCAGGCCAACCGGGGAGCTGTTTTTT.

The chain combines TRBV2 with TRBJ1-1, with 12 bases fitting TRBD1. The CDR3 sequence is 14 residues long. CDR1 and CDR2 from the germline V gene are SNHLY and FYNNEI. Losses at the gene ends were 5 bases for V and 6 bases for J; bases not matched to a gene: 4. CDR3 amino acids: CASSPGQGASEAFF. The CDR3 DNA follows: TGTGCCAGCAGTCCGGGACAGGGGGCTTCTGAAGCTTTCTTT.

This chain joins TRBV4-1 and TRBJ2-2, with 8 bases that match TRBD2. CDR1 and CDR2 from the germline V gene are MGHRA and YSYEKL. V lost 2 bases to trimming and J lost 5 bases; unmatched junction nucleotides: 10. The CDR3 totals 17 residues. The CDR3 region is CASSQPGRAGRTGELFF. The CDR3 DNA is TGCGCCAGCAGCCAACCCGGGAGGGCCGGTCGAACCGGGGAGCTGTTTTTT.

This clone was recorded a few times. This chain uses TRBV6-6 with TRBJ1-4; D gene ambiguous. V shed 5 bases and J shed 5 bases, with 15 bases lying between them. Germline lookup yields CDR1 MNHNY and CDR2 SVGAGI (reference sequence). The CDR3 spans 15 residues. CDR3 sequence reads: CASSTTGVLNEKLFF. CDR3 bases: TGTGCCAGCAGTACCACCGGGGTACTGAATGAAAAACTGTTTTTT.

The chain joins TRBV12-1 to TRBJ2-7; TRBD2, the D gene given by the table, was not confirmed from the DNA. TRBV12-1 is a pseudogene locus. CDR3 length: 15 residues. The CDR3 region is CASSRGTRVTYEQYF. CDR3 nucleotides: TGTGCCAGCAGCCGCGGGACTCGCGTTACCTACGAGCAGTACTTC.

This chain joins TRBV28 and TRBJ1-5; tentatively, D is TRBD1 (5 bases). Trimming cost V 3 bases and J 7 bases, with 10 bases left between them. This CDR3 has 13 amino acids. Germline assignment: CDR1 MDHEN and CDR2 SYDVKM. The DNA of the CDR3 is TGTGCCAGCAGTTTCGGGGGAGGCCAGCCCCAGCATTTT. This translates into CASSFGGGQPQHF.

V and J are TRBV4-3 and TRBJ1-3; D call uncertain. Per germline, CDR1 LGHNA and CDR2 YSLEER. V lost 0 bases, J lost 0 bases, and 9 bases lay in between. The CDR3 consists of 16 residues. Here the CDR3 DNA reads TGCGCCAGCAGCCAAGATCGGAAGTCCTCTGGAAACACCATATATTTT. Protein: CASSQDRKSSGNTIYF.

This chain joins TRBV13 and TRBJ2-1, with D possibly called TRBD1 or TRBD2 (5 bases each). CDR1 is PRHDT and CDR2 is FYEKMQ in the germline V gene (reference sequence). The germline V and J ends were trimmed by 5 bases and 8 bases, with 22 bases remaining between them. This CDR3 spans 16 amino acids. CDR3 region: CASSEIRDRASDEQFF. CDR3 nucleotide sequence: TGTGCCAGCAGCGAAATCCGGGACCGAGCCAGCGATGAGCAGTTCTTC.

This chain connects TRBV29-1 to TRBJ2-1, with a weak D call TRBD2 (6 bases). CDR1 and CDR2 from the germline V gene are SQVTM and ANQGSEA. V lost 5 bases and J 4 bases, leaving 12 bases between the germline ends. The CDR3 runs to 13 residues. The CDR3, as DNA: TGCAGCGTTCCGGGACTGGGTTACAATGAGCAGTTCTTC. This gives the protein CSVPGLGYNEQFF.

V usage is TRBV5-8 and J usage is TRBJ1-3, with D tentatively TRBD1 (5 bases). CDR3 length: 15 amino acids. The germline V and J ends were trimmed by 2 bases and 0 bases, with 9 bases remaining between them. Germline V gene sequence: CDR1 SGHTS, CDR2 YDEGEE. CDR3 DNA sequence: TGTGCCAGCAGCTTTGGGACTAGCTCTGGAAACACCATATATTTT. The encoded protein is CASSFGTSSGNTIYF.

The CDR3 sequence is CASSSLTVANEKLFF. As DNA, the CDR3 is TGTGCCAGTAGTTCCCTCACGGTTGCTAATGAAAAACTGTTTTTT. V usage is TRBV19 and J usage is TRBJ1-4; D unclear. The CDR3 loop spans 15 amino acids. Per germline, CDR1 LNHDA and CDR2 SQIVND (reference sequence). V was clipped by 5 bases and J by 3 bases, with 13 bases between them.

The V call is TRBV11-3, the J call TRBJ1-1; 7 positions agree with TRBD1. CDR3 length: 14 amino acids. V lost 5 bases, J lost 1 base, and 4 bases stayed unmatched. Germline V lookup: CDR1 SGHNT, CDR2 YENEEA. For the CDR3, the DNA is TGTGCCAGCAGCGCCCGGACAGGGAACACTGAAGCTTTCTTT. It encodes CASSARTGNTEAFF.

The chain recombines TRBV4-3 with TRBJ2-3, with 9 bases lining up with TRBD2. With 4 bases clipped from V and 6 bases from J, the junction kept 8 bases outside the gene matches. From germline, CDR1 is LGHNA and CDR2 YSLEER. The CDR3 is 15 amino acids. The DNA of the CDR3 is TGCGCCAGCAGCCCGGGACTAGCCCTGGGCGATACGCAGTATTTT. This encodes CASSPGLALGDTQYF.

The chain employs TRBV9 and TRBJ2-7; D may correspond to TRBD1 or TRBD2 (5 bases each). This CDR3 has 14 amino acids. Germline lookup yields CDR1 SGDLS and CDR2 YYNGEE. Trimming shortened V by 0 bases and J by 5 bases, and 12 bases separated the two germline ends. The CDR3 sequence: CASSVGGALHEQYF. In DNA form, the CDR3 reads TGTGCCAGCAGCGTAGGAGGGGCCCTCCACGAGCAGTACTTC.